This TCR beta chain derives from a study of shared clonotypes between healthy human individuals. Study overall: CD4 naive cells filled three plates per donor, CD4 memory three, CD8 naive two and CD8 memory one.

The germline V and J ends were trimmed by 10 bases and 1 base, with 16 bases remaining between them. The CDR3 is 15 residues long. Germline CDR1 is LNHDA and CDR2 is SQIVND (reference sequence). As concerns this clone: What it binds is unknown.

TCRdb's table, derived via immunoSEQ multiplex PCR, lists solely in-frame clones and lacks some. The data show around 700,000 clones, around four fifths seen once. Study results and caveats: Larger richness was generally estimated for naive than memory subsets. Naive CD4 clonotype sharing across several donors was about 5%.

The chain couples TRBV19 to TRBJ2-2; no definite D call. The sequence was obtained from a woman aged 25 to 45 in good health. The specimen sequenced was memory CD4+ T cells sorted from blood. Subset noted: CD45RA-negative fraction. The CDR3 loop is CATLVVWENTGELFF. The CDR3, as DNA: TGTGCCACCCTAGTGGTATGGGAGAACACCGGGGAGCTGTTTTTT.